The rows below give T cell receptor beta chains drawn from one sample of a study of radiation and T cells in renal cell carcinoma. Some clones are missing from TCRdb's copy, which holds only in-frame ones; the method was immunoSEQ multiplex PCR. The table shows some 120,000 clones, with around 81% occurring only once. The input for sequencing was blood, taken from a patient whose treatment included radiotherapy and nephrectomy. Source of these receptors: a man aged 50-60 years with renal cell carcinoma. Each CDR3 is given with its conserved first and last residue. D genes are given only for firm matches.

TRBD1,TRBV19,TRBJ1-5,CASSIPGQGVYSNQPQHF
.,TRBV10-3,TRBJ2-5,CAISDGRDSETQYF
.,TRBV5-6,TRBJ2-7,CASSSTSSYEQYF
.,TRBV7-6,TRBJ2-7,CASSLDPDTYEQYF
.,TRBV7-9,TRBJ1-3,CASSLEKHVGAVRF
TRBD1,TRBV30,TRBJ1-3,CAWSARTGNGNTIYF
TRBD2,TRBV5-5,TRBJ2-5,CASSLELAGGRETQYF
.,TRBV2,TRBJ1-5,CASATENNQPQHF
.,TRBV18,TRBJ1-3,CASSPDSGGNTIYF
.,TRBV6-6,TRBJ2-7,CASTPRTPSYEQYF
.,TRBV30,TRBJ2-6,CAWSVWGANVLTF
.,TRBV5-1,TRBJ2-7,CASSLAGTYEQYF
.,TRBV7-2,TRBJ1-1,CASSLSRLNTEAFF